These T cell receptor beta chains were read from a single sample in a study of identifying expanded T cells in peripheral blood. TCRdb keeps only in-frame clones here, not all; method: immunoSEQ multiplex PCR. This table holds about 130,000 clones, approximately 86% found once. The specimen was blood. The receptors derive from a person aged 18-69 years in good health. CDR3s leave out the opening cysteine and the closing phenylalanine or tryptophan. Size is omitted from some rows. Given values are once, few, many or a class for expanded clones.

v_call: TRBV5-1
clone_size: .
j_call: TRBJ2-3
cdr3_aa: ASSLEGLPDTQY

v_call: TRBV15
clone_size: .
j_call: TRBJ2-3
cdr3_aa: ATFQRGGDTDTQY

v_call: TRBV19
clone_size: .
j_call: TRBJ2-5
cdr3_aa: ASSASGGIQETQY

v_call: TRBV6-5
clone_size: .
j_call: TRBJ2-7
cdr3_aa: ASSYLQGRNEQY

v_call: TRBV5-5
clone_size: .
j_call: TRBJ2-1
cdr3_aa: ASGPYNEQF

v_call: TRBV7-9
clone_size: .
j_call: TRBJ1-4
cdr3_aa: ASSLRGTGFSGTNEKLF

v_call: TRBV27
clone_size: .
j_call: TRBJ1-1
cdr3_aa: ASSSDLQNTEAF

v_call: TRBV23-1
clone_size: .
j_call: TRBJ2-1
cdr3_aa: ASSQQQTSRRMIRGYNEQF

v_call: TRBV5-4
clone_size: .
j_call: TRBJ2-7
cdr3_aa: ASSLARGYGYEQY

v_call: TRBV7-3
clone_size: .
j_call: TRBJ2-3
cdr3_aa: ASSWGLGVTDTQY

v_call: TRBV6-1
clone_size: .
j_call: TRBJ1-4
cdr3_aa: ASSQNRGIDEKLF

v_call: TRBV29-1
clone_size: .
j_call: TRBJ2-1
cdr3_aa: SVEGQGSYNEQF

v_call: TRBV7-2
clone_size: .
j_call: TRBJ1-6
cdr3_aa: ASSVSGTDNSPLH

v_call: TRBV25-1
clone_size: .
j_call: TRBJ1-2
cdr3_aa: ASRASTGMNYGYT

v_call: TRBV28
clone_size: few
j_call: TRBJ1-2
cdr3_aa: ASSLSALQGIYGYT

v_call: TRBV25-1
clone_size: .
j_call: TRBJ2-1
cdr3_aa: ASSDPQGYNEQF

v_call: TRBV7-2
clone_size: .
j_call: TRBJ2-7
cdr3_aa: ASSLVARGVSPYEQY

v_call: TRBV29-1
clone_size: .
j_call: TRBJ1-4
cdr3_aa: SVEEGRFGEKLF

v_call: TRBV11-2
clone_size: .
j_call: TRBJ1-1
cdr3_aa: ASSLVGTPEAF

v_call: TRBV6-1
clone_size: .
j_call: TRBJ2-2
cdr3_aa: ASSGEYTGELF

v_call: TRBV19
clone_size: .
j_call: TRBJ2-1
cdr3_aa: ASSIGDLKQF

v_call: TRBV29-1
clone_size: few
j_call: TRBJ1-1
cdr3_aa: SVDTGGTEAF

v_call: TRBV13
clone_size: .
j_call: TRBJ2-7
cdr3_aa: ASSLRQVFYEQY

v_call: TRBV14
clone_size: once
j_call: TRBJ2-3
cdr3_aa: ASRLTGKADTQY

v_call: TRBV2
clone_size: .
j_call: TRBJ2-3
cdr3_aa: ASRDTAPRTSTDTQY

v_call: TRBV6-1
clone_size: .
j_call: TRBJ2-3
cdr3_aa: ASSEAEASLYTQY

v_call: TRBV9
clone_size: .
j_call: TRBJ2-5
cdr3_aa: ASSPTGLAGGPSQETQY

v_call: TRBV6-5
clone_size: .
j_call: TRBJ2-2
cdr3_aa: ASSYGQRFTGELF

v_call: TRBV27
clone_size: few
j_call: TRBJ2-2
cdr3_aa: ASRDRLAVNTGELF

v_call: TRBV6-4
clone_size: .
j_call: TRBJ2-1
cdr3_aa: ASSDFSGSSYNEQF

v_call: TRBV28
clone_size: .
j_call: TRBJ1-5
cdr3_aa: ASQGGQPQH

v_call: TRBV9
clone_size: .
j_call: TRBJ1-1
cdr3_aa: ASSVGPESNTEAF